Below, 26 T cell receptor beta chains from the same sample are listed, as sequenced in a study of T cell responses to AZD1222 COVID-19 vaccine. Only in-frame clones appear in the TCRdb table, and some are missing; sequencing was by immunoSEQ multiplex PCR. The sample lists approximately 140,000 clones; about 88% were seen once. Specimen: peripheral blood, collected on day 0 of AZD1222 vaccination. The source of these receptors is an adult in good health.

The chain recombines TRBV11-3 with TRBJ2-1; TRBD2 matches 16 bases. J gave up 0 bases and V 5 bases, and 7 bases lay outside the gene matches. The CDR3 covers 19 residues. Germline CDR1 is SGHNT and CDR2 is YENEEA. CDR3 nucleotides: TGTGCCAGCAGCCCGCGAGGGACTAGCGGGAGGGCCTCCTACAATGAGCAGTTCTTC. Amino acid sequence: CASSPRGTSGRASYNEQFF.

This sequence joins TRBV10-2 and TRBJ1-3, with 7 bases lining up with TRBD1. V lost 6 bases, J lost 4 bases, and 3 bases stayed unmatched. The CDR3 consists of 13 residues. CDR1 is WSHSY, CDR2 SAAADI, per germline. The CDR3 bases are TGCGCCAGCAGAGGGGGCAGAGGAAACACCATATATTTT. This codes for CASRGGRGNTIYF.

This chain links TRBV18 with TRBJ1-5; TRBD1 matches 7 bases. Trimming removed 3 bases from V and 4 bases from J; junction bases left unmatched: 9. Germline-derived CDR1 and CDR2 are KGHSH and LQKENI. The CDR3 extends over 16 amino acids. CDR3 loop: CASSPTKGAGNQPQHF. CDR3 sequence (DNA): TGTGCCAGCTCACCCACAAAGGGGGCAGGGAATCAGCCCCAGCATTTT.

The chain is built from TRBV28 and TRBJ1-2; D unresolved. V was clipped by 2 bases and J by 4 bases, with 11 bases between them. The germline V gene encodes CDR1 MDHEN and CDR2 SYDVKM. The CDR3 covers 14 residues. The CDR3 coding sequence is TGTGCCAGCAGTTTAAGCGCAGGATTCTATGGCTACACCTTC. The encoded protein is CASSLSAGFYGYTF.

V is TRBV7-2 and J is TRBJ1-6; TRBD1 agrees at 8 bases. Looked up from germline, CDR1 is SGHTA and CDR2 is FQGNSA. The trim removed 3 bases at V and 7 bases at J, leaving 8 bases unmatched. The CDR3 runs 16 residues. The CDR3 sequence: CASSFSGGQPNSPLHF. The CDR3 region has the DNA TGTGCCAGCAGCTTCTCAGGGGGCCAGCCGAATTCACCCCTCCACTTT.

The rearrangement joins TRBV19 to TRBJ1-1, with 7 nucleotides matching TRBD1. Germline-derived CDR1 and CDR2 are LNHDA and SQIVND (reference sequence). There are 16 residues in the CDR3. The J segment lost 3 bases and the V segment lost 7 bases, leaving 14 bases of the junction unmatched. The CDR3 loop is CASNPPRRTGHTEAFF. CDR3 coding DNA: TGTGCCAGTAATCCTCCCCGCCGGACAGGTCACACTGAAGCTTTCTTT.

The chain uses TRBV28 and TRBJ2-3; tentative D call: TRBD2 (6 bases). Germline V CDR1 and CDR2: MDHEN, SYDVKM. CDR3 length equals 12 residues. Deletions cut 8 bases from V and 10 bases from J, with 16 bases between. CDR3 residues: CASAEEGQAQYF. The CDR3 coding sequence is TGTGCCAGCGCAGAGGAGGGCCAAGCGCAGTATTTT.

The CDR3 coding sequence is TGTGCCACCAGCAGTAATCCCGGGACAGCCTACGAGCAGTACTTC. Translated: CATSSNPGTAYEQYF. The chain recombines TRBV15 with TRBJ2-7; 7 bases map to TRBD1. Germline assignment: CDR1 LNHNV and CDR2 YYDKDF (reference sequence). Trimming took 3 bases from V and 2 from J; bases not matched to a gene: 7. The CDR3 covers 15 residues.

V is TRBV27 and J is TRBJ2-1, with D unresolved. The CDR3 consists of 15 residues. Germline loops: CDR1 MNHEY, CDR2 SMNVEV (reference sequence). Trimming pared 4 bases from V and 1 base from J, leaving 11 bases between. The DNA of the CDR3 is TGTGCCAGCAGTTCCCTTGGAAGATCCTACAATGAGCAGTTCTTC. It codes for CASSSLGRSYNEQFF.

This clone has only one observation. The rearrangement uses TRBV12-3 or TRBV12-4 and TRBJ1-1; 7 nucleotides agree with TRBD1. V shed 4 bases, J shed 4 bases, and the junction held 3 bases outside the gene matches. The CDR3 is 13 residues long. CDR3 loop: CASSSPGGTEAFF. CDR3 in DNA: TGTGCCAGCAGTTCCCCAGGGGGCACTGAAGCTTTCTTT.

CDR3 DNA sequence: TGTGCCAGCAGGCCCGGGACGGCAGACCGCTTCTATGGCTACACCTTC. It codes for CASRPGTADRFYGYTF. This chain links TRBV28 with TRBJ1-2; perhaps TRBD1 as D (5 bases). Per germline, CDR1 MDHEN and CDR2 SYDVKM. Trimming stripped 6 bases from V and 4 bases from J, with 21 bases between. This CDR3 comprises 16 residues.

This clone has just a few counts. The J gene is TRBJ2-2, the V gene TRBV28; tentative D call: TRBD2 (7 bases). Germline-derived CDR1 and CDR2 are MDHEN and SYDVKM. The germline V and J ends were trimmed by 6 bases and 5 bases, with 16 bases remaining between them. This CDR3 contains 15 residues. Written as DNA, the CDR3 is TGTGCCAGCAGGACGGGGGGCACAGGGACCGGGGAGCTGTTTTTT. It specifies CASRTGGTGTGELFF.

The rearrangement uses TRBV7-9 and TRBJ2-1; 10 nucleotides line up with TRBD2. CDR1 is SEHNR and CDR2 is FQNEAQ in the germline V gene (reference sequence). V was pared by 3 bases and J by 8 bases, with 7 bases of the junction left unmatched. The CDR3 extends over 15 amino acids. CDR3 protein: CASSFPSGRSDEQFF. In DNA, the CDR3 is TGTGCCAGCAGCTTCCCTAGCGGGAGATCGGATGAGCAGTTCTTC.

On this clone itself: The junction departs from the called germline gene at one end, perhaps through a read error. This chain uses TRBV6-5 with TRBJ1-4; D is perhaps TRBD1 (5 bases). The CDR3 is made up of 15 amino acids. The germline V gene has CDR1 MNHEY and CDR2 SVGAGI. CDR3 residues: CASSFRRTTSEKLFF. The CDR3, as DNA: TGTGCCAGCAGTTTTCGACGGACAACTAGTGAAAAACTGTTTTTT.

This clone has a handful of counts. The chain joins TRBV7-2 to TRBJ1-1; D gene uncertain. Germline CDR1 is SGHTA and CDR2 is FQGNSA. Trimming shortened V by 10 bases and J by 2 bases, and 14 bases separated the two germline ends. The CDR3 covers 13 residues. CDR3 bases: TGTGCCACCTCTCTTTGGGCTAACACTGAAGCTTTCTTT. Its translation is CATSLWANTEAFF.

V usage is TRBV6-2 or TRBV6-3 and J usage is TRBJ2-7, with D unresolved. The V end lost 0 bases, the J end lost 4 bases, and 13 bases lay between the germline ends. CDR1 is MNHEY and CDR2 is SVGEGT in the germline V gene. There are 15 residues in the CDR3. The CDR3 reads CASSYSWSSRYEQYF. CDR3 DNA sequence: TGTGCCAGCAGTTACTCTTGGAGCAGTAGGTACGAGCAGTACTTC.

DNA for the CDR3: TGTGCCAGTAGTATAGATCCTGGCAGATATAGCAATCAGCCCCAGCATTTT. Translation gives CASSIDPGRYSNQPQHF. The rearrangement uses TRBV19 and TRBJ1-5; no definite D call. CDR3 length: 17 residues. Trimming stripped 0 bases from V and 0 bases from J, with 12 bases between. The germline CDR1 and CDR2 sequences are LNHDA and SQIVND (reference sequence). The full variable domain, with the rest looked up from reference TRBV19 and TRBJ1-5, is DGGITQSPKYLFRKEGQNVTLSCEQNLNHDAMYWYRQDPGQGLRLIYYSQIVNDFQKGDIAEGYSVSREKKESFPLTVTSAQKNPTAFYLCASSIDPGRYSNQPQHFGDGTRLSIL.

Only a few counts were recorded for this clone. This sequence joins TRBV4-1 and TRBJ2-1; TRBD2 matches at 7 bases. The CDR3 is made up of 16 amino acids. Germline V gene data show CDR1 as MGHRA and CDR2 as YSYEKL. V shed 5 bases, J shed 0 bases, and the junction held 7 bases outside the gene matches. CDR3 protein: CASSYRGESSYNEQFF. The CDR3, as DNA: TGCGCCAGCAGCTACCGGGGGGAGAGCTCCTACAATGAGCAGTTCTTC.

This sequence joins TRBV5-1 and TRBJ2-5; D tentatively reads TRBD1 or TRBD2 (5 bases each). V lost 5 bases and J 4 bases, leaving 15 bases between the germline ends. Germline CDR1 reads SGHRS; CDR2 reads YFSETQ. CDR3 length: 14 amino acids. CDR3 residues: CASRGTHQGETQYF. The CDR3 nucleotides are TGCGCCAGCAGGGGGACCCACCAGGGAGAGACCCAGTACTTC.

The rearrangement links TRBV2 to TRBJ1-6; TRBD1 matches at 8 bases. CDR3 length: 17 amino acids. CDR1 SNHLY and CDR2 FYNNEI come from the germline V gene. With 6 bases clipped from V and 0 bases from J, the junction kept 7 bases outside the gene matches. The CDR3 region has the DNA TGTGCCAGCAGCGACAGGGGCCCGAGCTCCTATAATTCACCCCTCCACTTT. Protein product: CASSDRGPSSYNSPLHF.

The rearrangement links TRBV18 to TRBJ1-5; 7 positions match TRBD1. CDR1 KGHSH and CDR2 LQKENI come from the germline V gene. The CDR3 extends over 13 amino acids. Germline trimming cut 4 bases from V and 5 bases from J; bases unmatched to any gene: 2. This chain's CDR3 is CASSRDRDQPQHF. The CDR3 bases are TGTGCCAGCTCACGGGACAGAGATCAGCCCCAGCATTTT. Looking up the rest from reference TRBV18 and TRBJ1-5 gives the full variable domain: NAGVMQNPRHLVRRRGQEARLRCSPMKGHSHVYWYRQLPEEGLKFMVYLQKENIIDESGMPKERFSAEFPKEGPSILRIQQVVRGDSAAYFCASSRDRDQPQHFGDGTRLSIL.

This clone was picked up one time. The chain has TRBV5-4 and TRBJ2-7; D is perhaps TRBD1 or TRBD2 (6 bases each). Trimming cost V 4 bases and J 4 bases, with 18 bases left between them. The CDR3 is made up of 15 amino acids. Germline-derived CDR1 and CDR2 are SGHNT and YYREEE (reference sequence). The CDR3 DNA reads as TGTGCCAGCAGCCCTCAACCCGGGGGCCTGTACGAGCAGTACTTC. Residues: CASSPQPGGLYEQYF.

This sequence joins TRBV2 and TRBJ1-5, with 7 nucleotides matching TRBD1. Germline lookup yields CDR1 SNHLY and CDR2 FYNNEI. The CDR3 consists of 15 residues. The V segment lost 6 bases and the J segment 0 bases; nucleotides outside the gene matches: 5. The CDR3 DNA sequence: TGTGCCAGCAGGGCACAGGGGTATAGCAATCAGCCCCAGCATTTT. This translates into CASRAQGYSNQPQHF.

V gene TRBV4-2 combines with J gene TRBJ2-3; TRBD2 aligns across 16 bases. Germline V gives CDR1 LGHNA, CDR2 YNFKEQ. The CDR3 length is 20 residues. V dropped 4 bases and J dropped 3; count of bases not matched to a gene: 13. CDR3: CASSPLIGTSGRAVTDTQYF. As DNA, the CDR3 is TGTGCCAGCAGCCCTCTAATAGGGACTAGCGGGAGGGCCGTGACAGATACGCAGTATTTT.

The chain joins TRBV14 to TRBJ1-1; D may be TRBD1 (5 bases). The ends were cut back, 4 bases at V and 1 base at J, with 16 bases in the middle. Germline V gives CDR1 SGHDN, CDR2 FVKESK. The CDR3 runs 16 residues. In DNA, the CDR3 is TGTGCCAGCAGCCCCGAAGCAGGGACTCCGAACACTGAAGCTTTCTTT. Translating it yields CASSPEAGTPNTEAFF.

V and J are TRBV27 and TRBJ1-1; a weak D match, TRBD1 (6 bases). Per germline, CDR1 MNHEY and CDR2 SMNVEV (reference sequence). This CDR3 comprises 16 residues. The germline V and J ends were trimmed by 5 bases and 2 bases, with 18 bases remaining between them. The CDR3 region has the DNA TGTGCCAGCAGTCCGGGCGGGGGGCCGAAAAACACTGAAGCTTTCTTT. This encodes CASSPGGGPKNTEAFF.